Shown below are 11 T cell receptor beta chains from a single sample sequenced in a study of vaccination and CD4 T cells after COVID-19. Cultured CD4+ T-cell DNA underwent Oncomine TCR Beta short-read sequencing. Each CDR3 protein gets one entry after TCRdb re-called the PCR reads with MiXCR. The profile shows 15,000 to 20,000 distinct CDR3 sequences, 45% to 65% of them singletons. The treatment is: roughly ten-day PBMC culture with coronavirus spike peptide pools or control peptides (ViraFEST assay). Their antigen targets remain unknown. Sequenced input: CD4+ T cells from blood, cultured in vitro. The receptors come from a human donor who had recovered from COVID-19.

The chain joins TRBV3-1 to TRBJ1-2; unclear D gene. Trimming stripped 0 bases from V and 0 bases from J, with 11 bases between. The CDR3 extends over 16 amino acids. CDR1 is LGHDT, CDR2 YNNKEL, per germline (reference sequence). In DNA form, the CDR3 reads TGTGCCAGCAGCCAAGATAGGTTTAATACTAACTATGGCTACACCTTC. It specifies CASSQDRFNTNYGYTF.

This rearrangement joins TRBV7-3 to TRBJ2-2; D possibly corresponds to TRBD2 (5 bases). CDR3 length: 14 residues. Germline V gene data show CDR1 as SGHTA and CDR2 as FQGTGA. Trimming shortened V by 5 bases and J by 5 bases, and 12 bases separated the two germline ends. In DNA, the CDR3 is TGTGCCAGCAGCGCCGACTACCTAACCGGGGAGCTGTTTTTT. This gives the protein CASSADYLTGELFF.

This chain connects TRBV27 to TRBJ2-7; TRBD2 is a possible D gene (6 bases). Germline loops: CDR1 MNHEY, CDR2 SMNVEV (reference sequence). The CDR3 covers 16 residues. V shed 6 bases and J shed 4 bases, with 22 bases lying between them. For the CDR3, the DNA is TGTGCCAGCAGACTTGTCGGGACCGGGAGTCGGTACGAGCAGTACTTC. Encoded protein: CASRLVGTGSRYEQYF.

In this sample, this clonotype turned up a few times. The chain carries TRBV7-2 and TRBJ1-3; D is perhaps TRBD1 (5 bases). Germline values: CDR1 SGHTA, CDR2 FQGNSA. The CDR3 totals 15 residues. V dropped 1 base and J dropped 4 bases, with 11 bases sitting between them. The CDR3 loop reads CASSLGGASGNTIYF. The DNA for the CDR3 is TGTGCCAGCAGCTTAGGAGGGGCGTCCGGAAACACCATATATTTT.

The CDR3 is CASSIWGLAGVGNEQFF. CDR3 coding DNA: TGTGCCAGCAGTATATGGGGACTAGCGGGAGTAGGGAATGAGCAGTTCTTC. The rearrangement uses TRBV27 and TRBJ2-1, with 14 bases fitting TRBD2. This CDR3 has 17 residues. Germline V gives CDR1 MNHEY, CDR2 SMNVEV (reference sequence). The ends lost 5 bases at V and 7 bases at J; junction bases unmatched: 10.

As DNA, the CDR3 is TGTGCCAGCAGCCGGACAGGGGAAGTCTATGGCTACACCTTC. It yields the protein CASSRTGEVYGYTF. The chain joins TRBV28 to TRBJ1-2, with TRBD1 matching over 9 bases. Germline-derived CDR1 and CDR2 are MDHEN and SYDVKM. The CDR3 is 14 residues long. V dropped 6 bases and J dropped 4; count of bases not matched to a gene: 6.

The V and J genes are TRBV30 and TRBJ2-1, with D possibly matching TRBD2 (5 bases). This CDR3 is built from 14 residues. The V end lost 0 bases, the J end lost 7 bases, and 13 bases lay between the germline ends. Germline V CDR1 and CDR2: GTSNPN, SVGIG (reference sequence). In DNA form, the CDR3 reads TGTGCCTGGAGTGTATGGCAGCGAGGGAATGAGCAGTTCTTC. Its translation: CAWSVWQRGNEQFF.

This rearrangement joins TRBV6-1 to TRBJ1-6; TRBD1 matches 8 bases. Germline CDR1 is MNHNS and CDR2 is SASEGT. The CDR3 runs to 13 residues. V dropped 4 bases and J dropped 8; count of bases not matched to a gene: 1. The DNA for the CDR3 is TGTGCCAGCAGTGCGACAGGGGATTCACCCCTCCACTTT. This sequence encodes CASSATGDSPLHF.

The chain couples TRBV7-2 to TRBJ1-1, with 7 bases fitting TRBD1. The trim removed 5 bases at V and 4 bases at J, leaving 13 bases unmatched. The CDR3 runs to 16 residues. The germline CDR1 and CDR2 sequences are SGHTA and FQGNSA. The CDR3 reads CASSAWQGVFGTEAFF. The CDR3 DNA reads as TGTGCCAGCAGCGCCTGGCAGGGGGTATTCGGCACTGAAGCTTTCTTT.

The chain links TRBV6-5 to TRBJ2-4; TRBD1 agrees at 9 bases. This CDR3 has 15 residues. The V and J ends lost 3 bases and 6 bases, in that order; junction bases with no gene match: 6. CDR1 and CDR2 from the germline V gene are MNHEY and SVGAGI. The CDR3 loop reads CASSYLGQGGNIQYF. The CDR3 DNA follows: TGTGCCAGCAGTTATCTGGGACAGGGAGGAAACATTCAGTACTTC.

The chain has TRBV5-1 and TRBJ2-2; D uncertain. This CDR3 contains 14 residues. Germline V CDR1 and CDR2: SGHRS, YFSETQ. Trimming took 2 bases from V and 4 from J, leaving 9 bases between them. The DNA of the CDR3 is TGCGCCAGCAGCTTCGACATTCCCACCGGGGAGCTGTTTTTT. Translating gives CASSFDIPTGELFF. Full variable domain (remainder filled in from reference TRBV5-1 and TRBJ2-2): KAGVTQTPRYLIKTRGQQVTLSCSPISGHRSVSWYQQTPGQGLQFLFEYFSETQRNKGNFPGRFSGRQFSNSRSEMNVSTLELGDSALYLCASSFDIPTGELFFGEGSRLTVL.